The rows below give T cell receptor beta chains drawn from one sample of a study of T cell repertoires in cytomegalovirus infection. One entry per CDR3 protein results from TCRdb running MiXCR on the reads. Of approximately 1,000,000 distinct CDR3 sequences in the sample, approximately 30% were seen once. The antigens for these receptors are not known. Here the sequenced sample was cultured CD8+ T cells from PBMCs, taken from culture after CMV antigen stimulation. These receptors were collected from a human donor in good health (CMV status not recorded). Some clones in this sample may be carry-over from other donors' samples. The CDR3 runs from the conserved cysteine through the conserved F or W. The D gene is left open where the match is weak. Only part of the rows carry a size: once, few, many, or a class if the clone is expanded.

clone_size	d_call	v_call	j_call	cdr3_nt	cdr3_aa
few	NA	TRBV6-1	TRBJ2-7	TGTGCCAGCAGTGAGGGTAAAGGGCCCTACGAGCAGTACTTC	CASSEGKGPYEQYF
NA	NA	TRBV7-9	TRBJ2-7	TGTGCCAGCAGCTCCCCTAGTTACGGCTACGAGCAGTACTTC	CASSSPSYGYEQYF
NA	NA	TRBV20-1	TRBJ1-2	TGCAGTGCTAGAGACCTCGGGGGACCAGATGGCTACACCTTC	CSARDLGGPDGYTF
many	TRBD1	TRBV7-6	TRBJ2-1	TGTGCCAGCAGCTTAGACAGGGGGACGAATGAGCAGTTCTTC	CASSLDRGTNEQFF
few	TRBD2	TRBV7-6	TRBJ2-7	TGTGCCAGCAGCATACTAGCGGGGACGTCCTACGAGCAGTACTTC	CASSILAGTSYEQYF
many	TRBD2	TRBV7-8	TRBJ2-1	TGTGCCAGCAGCTCCCTAGGCGGGGGGGCGAACAATGAGCAGTTCTTC	CASSSLGGGANNEQFF
NA	NA	TRBV12-5	TRBJ2-3	TGTGCTAGTGGTTTGGTTATCTCAGATACGCAGTATTTT	CASGLVISDTQYF
NA	NA	TRBV7-9	TRBJ1-1	TGTGCCAGCAGCTTAGGGATGGGGGAAGCTTTCTTT	CASSLGMGEAFF
few	NA	TRBV27	TRBJ2-1	TGTGCCAGCGGCTGGACAGCCGGCAATGAGCAGTTCTTC	CASGWTAGNEQFF
many	NA	TRBV27	TRBJ1-6	TGTGCCAGCAGTTTAGTGGGGGGCAATTCACCCCTCCACTTT	CASSLVGGNSPLHF
few	NA	TRBV4-3	TRBJ1-6	TGCGCCAGCAGCCAAGATACTGCCCCTAATTCACCCCTCCACTTT	CASSQDTAPNSPLHF
NA	TRBD2	TRBV7-9	TRBJ2-7	TGTGCCAGCAGCAAGCTAGCGGGGGAATTCTACGAGCAGTACTTC	CASSKLAGEFYEQYF
many	TRBD2	TRBV12-3/TRBV12-4	TRBJ2-7	TGTGCCAGCAGTTGGGGGGGGGAGACTGGCGAGCAGTACTTC	CASSWGGETGEQYF
NA	NA	TRBV29-1	TRBJ2-3	TGCAGCGTTGAAGATCTGAAGACGGGTACGCAGTATTTT	CSVEDLKTGTQYF
NA	NA	TRBV11-2	TRBJ1-3	TGTGCCAGCAGCCGCCCCGTGTCAGGAAACACCATATATTTT	CASSRPVSGNTIYF
NA	TRBD1	TRBV7-9	TRBJ1-5	TGTGCCAGCAGCTTAGAACAGGGACAGCGAAATCAGCCCCAGCATTTT	CASSLEQGQRNQPQHF
NA	NA	TRBV19	TRBJ1-1	TGTGCCAGTAGTGATCTGAGGCCCTTCAACGCTGAAGCTTTCTTT	CASSDLRPFNAEAFF
many	NA	TRBV7-8	TRBJ1-1	TGTGCCAGCAGCCGCGAGAGGGTCAGGTTGGACACTGAAGCTTTCTTT	CASSRERVRLDTEAFF
few	TRBD1	TRBV11-3	TRBJ2-1	TGTGCCAGCAGCTCGGGGACAGGGGTGGATGAGCAGTTCTTC	CASSSGTGVDEQFF
NA	NA	TRBV14	TRBJ2-7	TGTGCCAGCAGCCAGTGGAGCTCCTACGAGCAGTACTTC	CASSQWSSYEQYF
NA	TRBD1	TRBV7-6	TRBJ2-4	TGTGCCAACAGCGCCGGGACAGGGAACATTCAGTACTTC	CANSAGTGNIQYF
NA	TRBD1	TRBV15	TRBJ1-5	TGTGCCACCAGATCGAGCCGGACAGGGAATACGGCGGTCGATCAGCCCCAGCATTTT	CATRSSRTGNTAVDQPQHF
few	NA	TRBV29-1	TRBJ2-7	TGCAGCGTTGAAAGGGACCATCCCTACGAGCAGTACTTC	CSVERDHPYEQYF
NA	NA	TRBV29-1	TRBJ2-7	TGCAGCGGGAAGGATGGGGGGTTTCGCGAGCAGTACTTC	CSGKDGGFREQYF
many	NA	TRBV7-9	TRBJ1-4	TGTGCCAGCAGCTTAGGGACCGCAACTAATGAAAAACTGTTTTTT	CASSLGTATNEKLFF
NA	TRBD2	TRBV6-6	TRBJ2-3	TGTGCCAGCAGTTACTTCAGCGGACTAGACTCAGATACGCAGTATTTT	CASSYFSGLDSDTQYF
few	NA	TRBV7-6	TRBJ1-1	TGTGCCAGCAGCCAGGCTCCATTAGTCGAAGCTTTCTTT	CASSQAPLVEAFF
NA	NA	TRBV19	TRBJ2-7	TGTGCCAGTAGTGCGGGTGAGATCTACGAGCAGTACTTC	CASSAGEIYEQYF
NA	NA	TRBV12-3/TRBV12-4	TRBJ2-7	TGTGCCAGCAGGGGCCTCCGAGGCTACGAGCAGTACTTC	CASRGLRGYEQYF
NA	NA	TRBV7-4	TRBJ1-1	TGTGCCAGCAGACCCCCTCAGGAGCTGAACACTGAAGCTTTCTTT	CASRPPQELNTEAFF
NA	NA	TRBV10-3	TRBJ2-3	TGTGCCATCAGTGACCGGACACCGAGGGAAGATACGCAGTATTTT	CAISDRTPREDTQYF
NA	TRBD2	TRBV15	TRBJ2-5	TGTGCCACCAGCAGTGAGCCGAGCGGGGGACAAGAGACCCAGTACTTC	CATSSEPSGGQETQYF
NA	TRBD1	TRBV19	TRBJ2-5	TGTGCCAGTAGTATAGGGGACAGTCAAGAGACCCAGTACTTC	CASSIGDSQETQYF
few	TRBD2	TRBV7-2	TRBJ2-3	TGTGCCAGCAGCTTAAACCCTGGACTAGTGGTAGATACGCAGTATTTT	CASSLNPGLVVDTQYF
few	TRBD2	TRBV12-3/TRBV12-4	TRBJ2-5	TGTGCCAGCAGTTCCTCGACTAGCGGTAAAGAGACCCAGTACTTC	CASSSSTSGKETQYF
NA	NA	TRBV6-2/TRBV6-3	TRBJ1-1	TGTGCCAGCAGGCCATCGACGGACTCACGAACATTTGAAGCTTTCTTT	CASRPSTDSRTFEAFF
NA	NA	TRBV28	TRBJ1-4	TGTGCCAGCACCCGCGGCGGTTGGGAAAAACTGTTTTTT	CASTRGGWEKLFF
once	NA	TRBV28	TRBJ2-1	TGTGCCAGCATCTTAAAGGGGGATCCCTACAATGAGCAGTTCTTC	CASILKGDPYNEQFF
many	NA	TRBV7-6	TRBJ2-1	TGTGCCAGCAGCTTAGTACCCCAGGTTCTAATCTACAATGAGCAGTTCTTC	CASSLVPQVLIYNEQFF
few	TRBD2	TRBV7-6	TRBJ2-4	TGTGCCAGCAGCTTAGGGAGCGGGGAACAGGCCAAAAACATTCAGTACTTC	CASSLGSGEQAKNIQYF
few	NA	TRBV4-3	TRBJ1-6	TGCGCCAGCAGCTCAGGCAGGGTCAATTCACCCCTCCACTTT	CASSSGRVNSPLHF
NA	NA	TRBV6-5	TRBJ2-1	TGTGCCAGCAGTTACGGGCACCACGGGGGTAGCTCCTACAATGAGCAGTTCTTC	CASSYGHHGGSSYNEQFF
NA	TRBD2	TRBV6-8	TRBJ2-2	TGTGCCAGCAGTTACACGGCTAGCGGGGGAGGCGGGGAGCTGTTTTTT	CASSYTASGGGGELFF
NA	NA	TRBV7-7	TRBJ2-5	TGTGCTAGCAGCTTAGGAATGAGAATTCAAGAGACCCAGTACTTC	CASSLGMRIQETQYF
NA	NA	TRBV2	TRBJ2-1	TGTGCCAGCAGTGAACCTCTCGACAGGAGCTCCTACAATGAGCAGTTCTTC	CASSEPLDRSSYNEQFF
few	NA	TRBV27	TRBJ1-5	TGTGCCAGCAGTCCCCGGGACATTCAGCCCCAGCATTTT	CASSPRDIQPQHF
NA	TRBD2	TRBV12-3/TRBV12-4	TRBJ2-3	TGTGCCAGCAGTAAGACGGGGGGGCCCGATACGCAGTATTTT	CASSKTGGPDTQYF
NA	NA	TRBV25-1	TRBJ2-3	TGTGCCAGCAGTGCTGGGTCCGGTGCAGATACGCAGTATTTT	CASSAGSGADTQYF
NA	NA	TRBV15	TRBJ2-3	TGTGCCACCAGCGGGATAATGGATACGCAGTATTTT	CATSGIMDTQYF
NA	NA	TRBV11-2	TRBJ2-5	TGTGCCAGCAGCTTAGGCAGGATGGCGGAGACCCAGTACTTC	CASSLGRMAETQYF
NA	TRBD1	TRBV7-6	TRBJ2-1	TGTGCCAGCAGCTTAGCGATTTCCGACAGGGGCGCAAACTCCTACAATGAGCAGTTCTTC	CASSLAISDRGANSYNEQFF
many	TRBD1	TRBV4-1	TRBJ1-1	TGCGCCAGCAGCCAAGCGGACAGGGCAAACACTGAAGCTTTCTTT	CASSQADRANTEAFF